One sample yielded the 15 T cell receptor beta chains listed below, sequenced in a study of beta chain features in type 1 diabetes. Since all of the isolated RNA was reverse transcribed, expressed TCRB transcripts were what got sequenced. Profiled with immunoSEQ multiplex PCR; TCRdb holds only in-frame clones, not every one. The sample yields 500,000 to 700,000 clones, less than 20% seen once. The specimen sequenced was naive CD4+ T cells from blood. The receptors stem from a man aged 18 to 30 in good health.

In this sample, this clone turned up a few times. The V call is TRBV27, the J call TRBJ2-5; no clear D. The CDR3 runs to 15 residues. Germline V gives CDR1 MNHEY, CDR2 SMNVEV (reference sequence). Deletions cut 5 bases from V and 4 bases from J, with 17 bases between. This CDR3 reads CASSKAEPSRETQYF. CDR3 DNA: TGTGCCAGCAGTAAGGCAGAACCTTCCCGAGAGACCCAGTACTTC.

This chain connects TRBV9 to TRBJ2-7; 11 bases are a match to TRBD1. The CDR3 is made up of 14 amino acids. CDR1 and CDR2 from the germline V gene are SGDLS and YYNGEE. V was clipped by 3 bases and J by 5 bases; unmatched bases: 4. The chain's CDR3 is CASSADRGRNEQYF. The DNA for the CDR3 is TGTGCCAGCAGCGCGGACAGGGGGCGGAACGAGCAGTACTTC.

The CDR3 DNA reads as TGCGCCAGCAGCCTACCGCGCCGGGACGGCGATGGGGCTTTCTTT. Translated: CASSLPRRDGDGAFF. This rearrangement joins TRBV4-1 to TRBJ1-1, with D maybe TRBD1 (5 bases). The length of the CDR3 is 15 residues. The germline V and J ends were trimmed by 4 bases and 11 bases, with 23 bases remaining between them. Germline V gives CDR1 MGHRA, CDR2 YSYEKL.

There are a few counts of this clone. The rearrangement links TRBV9 to TRBJ1-2; no clear D. The V end was cut by 0 bases, the J end by 4 bases, with 10 bases between. The CDR3 loop spans 14 amino acids. Germline CDR1 SGDLS, CDR2 YYNGEE. The chain's CDR3 is CASSVGVPGYGYTF. CDR3 DNA sequence: TGTGCCAGCAGCGTAGGAGTACCTGGCTATGGCTACACCTTC.

The chain has TRBV18 and TRBJ2-7; a possible D gene is TRBD2 (6 bases). The CDR3 extends over 13 amino acids. Germline lookup yields CDR1 KGHSH and CDR2 LQKENI. The V and J ends lost 4 bases and 6 bases respectively, with 13 bases between them. The CDR3 coding sequence is TGTGCCAGCTCACTTAAAGGAGGGCCCGAGCAGTACTTC. Protein sequence: CASSLKGGPEQYF.

Worth noting for this clone: This sample includes further DNA sequences coding for the same CDR3. The chain uses TRBV6-5 and TRBJ1-5, with no clear D. The CDR3 is 14 amino acids. The germline CDR1 and CDR2 sequences are MNHEY and SVGAGI. Deletions cut 0 bases from V and 6 bases from J, with 9 bases between. CDR3 loop: CASSYSRGGQPQHF. The CDR3 DNA follows: TGTGCCAGCAGTTACTCGCGGGGTGGTCAGCCCCAGCATTTT.

J is TRBJ1-2 and V is TRBV2; D not resolved. V was pared by 11 bases and J by 4 bases, with 17 bases between. This CDR3 is built from 13 residues. Germline V gives CDR1 SNHLY, CDR2 FYNNEI. The CDR3 nucleotides read TGTGCCGGCACCCGCGAGGGCTTCTATGGCTACACCTTC. Amino acid sequence: CAGTREGFYGYTF.

The gene calls are TRBV7-2 and TRBJ2-7, with D possibly matching TRBD1 (5 bases). The CDR3 runs 14 residues. Trimming pared 2 bases from V and 3 bases from J, leaving 11 bases between. Germline CDR1 reads SGHTA; CDR2 reads FQGNSA. The CDR3 DNA follows: TGTGCCAGCAGCTTATTCGACAGAGGCTACGAGCAGTACTTC. Its protein is CASSLFDRGYEQYF. The complete variable domain, with remaining parts taken from reference TRBV7-2 and TRBJ2-7, reads GAGVSQSPSNKVTEKGKDVELRCDPISGHTALYWYRQSLGQGLEFLIYFQGNSAPDKSGLPSDRFSAERTGGSVSTLTIQRTQQEDSAVYLCASSLFDRGYEQYFGPGTRLTVT.

This clone turned up a few times. J is TRBJ1-6 and V is TRBV7-2; TRBD1 matches 7 bases. Trimming took 3 bases from V and 8 from J; bases not matched to a gene: 1. The CDR3 totals 13 residues. Germline assignment: CDR1 SGHTA and CDR2 FQGNSA. CDR3 sequence: CASSLQGDSPLHF. The CDR3, as DNA: TGTGCCAGCAGCTTGCAGGGGGATTCACCCCTCCACTTT.

This chain joins TRBV7-2 and TRBJ2-1, with 11 nucleotides matching TRBD1. The CDR3 has 16 residues. V was clipped by 6 bases and J by 2 bases; unmatched bases: 6. CDR1 and CDR2 (germline): SGHTA, FQGNSA. The CDR3 nucleotides read TGTGCCAGCAGGGTCCGGACAGGGGGCCCCTACAATGAGCAGTTCTTC. Its protein product is CASRVRTGGPYNEQFF.

The chain recombines TRBV27 with TRBJ1-4; D not certain. This CDR3 comprises 17 residues. Germline values: CDR1 MNHEY, CDR2 SMNVEV (reference sequence). Trimming took off 1 base at V and 5 bases at J, with 17 bases between the two ends. The CDR3 loop is CASSLYGTPEGNEKLFF. The CDR3 DNA follows: TGTGCCAGCAGTTTATATGGCACTCCGGAAGGGAATGAAAAACTGTTTTTT.

The chain has TRBV27 and TRBJ2-1; no definite D call. The CDR3 contains 11 residues. Germline CDR1 and CDR2: MNHEY and SMNVEV (reference sequence). Trimming took 6 bases from V and 7 from J, leaving 7 bases between them. CDR3 amino acids: CASRPSNEQFF. The CDR3 nucleotides are TGTGCCAGCAGACCTTCTAATGAGCAGTTCTTC.

This clone has only a few counts. This chain uses TRBV28 with TRBJ2-6; D unresolved. CDR1 is MDHEN, CDR2 SYDVKM, per germline. The CDR3 spans 15 residues. V shed 8 bases and J shed 0 bases, with 11 bases lying between them. CDR3 protein: CASGAGGSGANVLTF. In nucleotides, the CDR3 is TGTGCCAGCGGAGCCGGTGGCTCTGGGGCCAACGTCCTGACTTTC.

This clone was counted a few times. V is TRBV5-4 and J is TRBJ2-5; the D is unclear. Germline CDR1 reads SGHNT; CDR2 reads YYREEE (reference sequence). The germline V and J ends were trimmed by 4 bases and 2 bases, with 3 bases remaining between them. CDR3 length: 11 amino acids. CDR3 region: CASSQQETQYF. The CDR3 DNA follows: TGTGCCAGCAGCCAACAAGAGACCCAGTACTTC.

The V gene is TRBV9, the J gene TRBJ2-5, with D possibly matching TRBD1 (5 bases). The germline CDR1 and CDR2 sequences are SGDLS and YYNGEE. The CDR3 has 15 residues. Trimming stripped 0 bases from V and 2 bases from J, with 11 bases between. The CDR3 region is CASSVEAGLQETQYF. The CDR3 bases are TGTGCCAGCAGCGTAGAGGCAGGGTTACAAGAGACCCAGTACTTC. Based on the CDR3 plus reference TRBV9 and TRBJ2-5, the full variable domain is DSGVTQTPKHLITATGQRVTLRCSPRSGDLSVYWYQQSLDQGLQFLIQYYNGEERAKGNILERFSAQQFPDLHSELNLSSLELGDSALYFCASSVEAGLQETQYFGPGTRLLVL.